Each of the 8 T cell receptor beta chains below was sequenced from the same sample in a study of cytomegalovirus exposure and HLA in healthy donors. The PCR had 60 Vbeta and 13 Jbeta primers. Profiled with immunoSEQ multiplex PCR; TCRdb holds only in-frame clones, not every one. The data contain around 150,000 clones, 80% of them singletons. Sequenced material: PBMCs. These receptor sequences come from a man aged 18 to 29 in good health and CMV-seropositive.

The chain is built from TRBV10-3 and TRBJ1-1; 7 bases are a match to TRBD1. Germline V gene data show CDR1 as ENHRY and CDR2 as SYGVKD. The CDR3 spans 13 residues. V lost 6 bases, J lost 3 bases, and 4 bases stayed unmatched. As DNA, the CDR3 is TGTGCCATCAGCGCTGACAGGGACACTGAAGCTTTCTTT. Its translation is CAISADRDTEAFF.

This clone was counted once. The chain uses TRBV4-2 and TRBJ2-6; D not resolved. The length of the CDR3 is 16 residues. Germline values: CDR1 LGHNA, CDR2 YNFKEQ. V lost 1 base to trimming and J lost 2 bases, with 9 bases between them. The CDR3 reads CASSQVDIAGANVLTF. DNA of the CDR3: TGTGCCAGCAGCCAAGTCGACATAGCTGGGGCCAACGTCCTGACTTTC.

V gene TRBV5-1 combines with J gene TRBJ2-1, with TRBD1 matching 10 bases. CDR1 is SGHRS and CDR2 is YFSETQ in the germline V gene. This CDR3 comprises 15 residues. With V trimmed by 0 bases and J by 8 bases, 5 bases remained unmatched. The DNA of the CDR3 is TGCGCCAGCAGCTTGGCGGGACAGGGGAACCATGAGCAGTTCTTC. The encoded protein is CASSLAGQGNHEQFF.

This rearrangement joins TRBV5-6 to TRBJ1-1; 11 bases line up with TRBD1. The V and J ends lost 2 bases and 0 bases, in that order; junction bases with no gene match: 6. CDR3 size: 17 residues. Germline CDR1 reads SGHDT; CDR2 reads YYEEEE. CDR3 nucleotides: TGTGCCAGCAGCTTCCTGGGACAGGGGGGTGTGAACACTGAAGCTTTCTTT. This codes for CASSFLGQGGVNTEAFF. The entire variable domain, with the rest obtained from reference TRBV5-6 and TRBJ1-1, is as follows: DAGVTQSPTHLIKTRGQQVTLRCSPKSGHDTVSWYQQALGQGPQFIFQYYEEEERQRGNFPDRFSGHQFPNYSSELNVNALLLGDSALYLCASSFLGQGGVNTEAFFGQGTRLTVV.

The rearrangement uses TRBV18 and TRBJ1-1; the match to TRBD1 covers 7 bases. Germline assignment: CDR1 KGHSH and CDR2 LQKENI. Trimming at V came to 4 bases and at J to 1 base, leaving 6 bases not matched to a gene. The CDR3 contains 15 residues. The CDR3 loop is CASSLTGLRNTEAFF. For the CDR3, the DNA is TGTGCCAGCTCACTGACAGGGCTGAGGAACACTGAAGCTTTCTTT.

The table lists this clone with a few counts. The chain recombines TRBV28 with TRBJ2-1; a possible D gene is TRBD1 (5 bases). The germline gives CDR1 MDHEN, CDR2 SYDVKM. Trimming took 2 bases from V and 2 from J, leaving 7 bases between them. The CDR3 has 14 amino acids. CDR3 DNA: TGTGCCAGCAGTTTAGGGGCAGCCTACAATGAGCAGTTCTTC. This translates into CASSLGAAYNEQFF.

The chain has TRBV14 and TRBJ2-5; 8 bases agree with TRBD1. Germline V gives CDR1 SGHDN, CDR2 FVKESK. The V gene end was trimmed by 4 bases and the J gene end by 11 bases; junction bases not matched to a gene: 12. This CDR3 has 14 amino acids. CDR3 sequence reads: CASSPYLTGEEQYF. CDR3 sequence (DNA): TGTGCCAGCAGCCCCTACCTGACAGGGGAGGAGCAGTACTTC.

The chain couples TRBV15 to TRBJ1-1; no firm D call. The CDR3 has 10 residues. Germline CDR1 reads LNHNV; CDR2 reads YYDKDF (reference sequence). Trimming removed 11 bases at V and 6 bases at J, with 10 bases between. This CDR3 reads CAGLEAEAFF. CDR3 sequence (DNA): TGTGCCGGATTGGAGGCTGAAGCTTTCTTT.